The clone carrying this T cell receptor beta chain was detected once. A read error is possible here, since a much larger clone lies one base away. Construction of the TCR beta libraries employed iRepertoire HTBI primers in conjunction with Arm-PCR of CDR3 regions. TCRdb reprocessed the multiplex PCR reads via MiXCR and lists one record per CDR3 protein. The data show a few hundred thousand distinct CDR3 sequences, with around 18% seen just once and 11% to 15% held by the top ten. The data originate from a study of regulatory T cells in long-lasting Graves disease. Time point given: newly diagnosed GD, antithyroid drugs for less than 3 months. Making the TCR library involved RNA that had been extracted from PBMCs. The CDR3 loop spans 12 amino acids. The V gene's germline CDR1 is SGHAT and CDR2 FQNNGV. With 5 bases removed from V and 4 bases from J, the gap between germline ends came to 8 bases. These data were also reused for a study on T cells in Graves' hyperthyroidism and ophthalmopathy.

This sample comprised peripheral blood mononuclear cells (PBMCs), obtained at new diagnosis, from a patient treated with antithyroid drugs. The chain employs TRBV11-2 and TRBJ1-2, with D unclear. This sequence originates from a young woman with Graves disease. The DNA of the CDR3 is TGTGCCAGCAGCGAACGGGGCTATGGCTACACCTTC. This codes for CASSERGYGYTF.